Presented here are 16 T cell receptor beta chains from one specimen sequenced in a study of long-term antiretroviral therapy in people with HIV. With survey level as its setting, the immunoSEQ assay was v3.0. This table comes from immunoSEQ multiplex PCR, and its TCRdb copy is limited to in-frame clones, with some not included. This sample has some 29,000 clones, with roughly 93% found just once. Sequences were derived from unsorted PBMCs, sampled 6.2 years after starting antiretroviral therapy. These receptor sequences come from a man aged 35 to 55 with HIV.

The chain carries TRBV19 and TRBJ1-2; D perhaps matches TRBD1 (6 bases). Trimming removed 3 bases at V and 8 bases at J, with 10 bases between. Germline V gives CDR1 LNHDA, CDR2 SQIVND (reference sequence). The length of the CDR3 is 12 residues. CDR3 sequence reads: CASSIGGRGYTF. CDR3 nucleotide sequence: TGTGCCAGTAGTATCGGGGGCAGGGGCTACACCTTC. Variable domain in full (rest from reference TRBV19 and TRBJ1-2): DGGITQSPKYLFRKEGQNVTLSCEQNLNHDAMYWYRQDPGQGLRLIYYSQIVNDFQKGDIAEGYSVSREKKESFPLTVTSAQKNPTAFYLCASSIGGRGYTFGSGTRLTVV.

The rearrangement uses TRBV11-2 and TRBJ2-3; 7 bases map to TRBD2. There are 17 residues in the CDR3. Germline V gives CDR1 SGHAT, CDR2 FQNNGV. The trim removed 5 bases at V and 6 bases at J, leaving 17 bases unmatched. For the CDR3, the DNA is TGTGCCAGCAGCGTCCCCCCTTTGGGCGGGGGAAGGGATACGCAGTATTTT. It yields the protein CASSVPPLGGGRDTQYF.

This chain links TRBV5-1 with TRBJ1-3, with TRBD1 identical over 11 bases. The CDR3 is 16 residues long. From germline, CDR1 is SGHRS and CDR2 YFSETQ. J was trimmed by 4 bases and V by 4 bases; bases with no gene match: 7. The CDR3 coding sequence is TGCGCCAGCAGCATGACCGGGACAGGGGGAGGAAACACCATATATTTT. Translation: CASSMTGTGGGNTIYF. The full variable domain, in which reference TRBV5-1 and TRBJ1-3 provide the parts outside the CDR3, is KAGVTQTPRYLIKTRGQQVTLSCSPISGHRSVSWYQQTPGQGLQFLFEYFSETQRNKGNFPGRFSGRQFSNSRSEMNVSTLELGDSALYLCASSMTGTGGGNTIYFGEGSWLTVV.

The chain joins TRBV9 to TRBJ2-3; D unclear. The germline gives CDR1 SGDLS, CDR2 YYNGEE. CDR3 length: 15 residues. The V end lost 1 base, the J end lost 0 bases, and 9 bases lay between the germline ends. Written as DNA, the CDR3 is TGTGCCAGCAGCGTACGAGGCGGTAGCACAGATACGCAGTATTTT. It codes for CASSVRGGSTDTQYF.

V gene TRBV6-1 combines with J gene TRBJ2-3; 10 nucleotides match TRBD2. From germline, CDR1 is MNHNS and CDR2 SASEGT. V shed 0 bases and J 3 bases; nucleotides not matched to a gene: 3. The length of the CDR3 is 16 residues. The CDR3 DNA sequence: TGTGCCAGCAGTGAAGCGAGCGGGGGGGCGACAGATACGCAGTATTTT. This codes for CASSEASGGATDTQYF.

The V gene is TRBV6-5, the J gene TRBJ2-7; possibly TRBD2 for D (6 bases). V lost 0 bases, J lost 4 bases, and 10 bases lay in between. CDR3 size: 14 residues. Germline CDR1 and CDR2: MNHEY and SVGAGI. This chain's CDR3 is CASSYSKRVYEQYF. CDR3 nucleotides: TGTGCCAGCAGTTACTCTAAGCGGGTGTACGAGCAGTACTTC.

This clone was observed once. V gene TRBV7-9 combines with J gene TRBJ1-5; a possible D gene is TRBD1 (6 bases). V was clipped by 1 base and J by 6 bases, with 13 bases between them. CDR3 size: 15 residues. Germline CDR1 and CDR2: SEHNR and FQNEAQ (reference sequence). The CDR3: CASSLVGGAGQPQHF. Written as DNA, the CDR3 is TGTGCCAGCAGCTTAGTGGGGGGGGCTGGTCAGCCCCAGCATTTT. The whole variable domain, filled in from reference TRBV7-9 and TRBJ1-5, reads DTGVSQNPRHKITKRGQNVTFRCDPISEHNRLYWYRQTLGQGPEFLTYFQNEAQLEKSRLLSDRFSAERPKGSFSTLEIQRTEQGDSAMYLCASSLVGGAGQPQHFGDGTRLSIL.

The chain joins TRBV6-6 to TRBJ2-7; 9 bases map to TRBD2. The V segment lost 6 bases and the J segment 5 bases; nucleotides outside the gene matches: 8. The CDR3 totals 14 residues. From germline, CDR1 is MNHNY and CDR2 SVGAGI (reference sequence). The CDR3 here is CASRPGLAVDEQYF. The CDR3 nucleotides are TGTGCCAGCAGACCGGGACTAGCTGTGGACGAGCAGTACTTC.

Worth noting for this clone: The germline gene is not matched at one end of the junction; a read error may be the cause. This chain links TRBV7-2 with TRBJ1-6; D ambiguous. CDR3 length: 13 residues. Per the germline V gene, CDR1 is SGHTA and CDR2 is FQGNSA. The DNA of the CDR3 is TGTGCCAGCAGCCTCGGACGTAATTCAGCCCTCCACTTT. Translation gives CASSLGRNSALHF.

The CDR3 spells CASSLSGQIGTGELFF. In DNA, the CDR3 is TGCGCCAGCAGCTTGTCAGGGCAGATTGGGACCGGGGAGCTGTTTTTT. The gene calls are TRBV5-1 and TRBJ2-2; the D gene is possibly TRBD1 (5 bases). CDR3 length equals 16 residues. CDR1 SGHRS and CDR2 YFSETQ come from the germline V gene. The ends were cut back, 1 base at V and 5 bases at J, with 15 bases in the middle.

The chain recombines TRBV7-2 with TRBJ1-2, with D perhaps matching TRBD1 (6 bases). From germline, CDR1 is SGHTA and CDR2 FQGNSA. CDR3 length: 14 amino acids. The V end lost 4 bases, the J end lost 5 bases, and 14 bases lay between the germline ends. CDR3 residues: CASSSRTESYGYTF. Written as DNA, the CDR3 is TGTGCCAGCAGCTCCCGGACAGAATCATATGGCTACACCTTC.

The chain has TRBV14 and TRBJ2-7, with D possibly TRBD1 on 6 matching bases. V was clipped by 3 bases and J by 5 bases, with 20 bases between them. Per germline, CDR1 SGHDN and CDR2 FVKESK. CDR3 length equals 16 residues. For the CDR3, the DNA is TGTGCCAGCAGCCAGCGACCGGGACAACCCACCCACGAGCAGTACTTC. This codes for CASSQRPGQPTHEQYF. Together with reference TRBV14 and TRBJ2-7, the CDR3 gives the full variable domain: EAGVTQFPSHSVIEKGQTVTLRCDPISGHDNLYWYRRVMGKEIKFLLHFVKESKQDESGMPNNRFLAERTGGTYSTLKVQPAELEDSGVYFCASSQRPGQPTHEQYFGPGTRLTVT.

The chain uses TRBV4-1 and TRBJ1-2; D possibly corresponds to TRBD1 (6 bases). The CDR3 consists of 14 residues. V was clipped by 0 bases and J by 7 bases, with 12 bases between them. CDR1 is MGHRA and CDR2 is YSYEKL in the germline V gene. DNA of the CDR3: TGCGCCAGCAGCCAAGATGGGGGCTCCAGTGGCTACACCTTC. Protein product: CASSQDGGSSGYTF.

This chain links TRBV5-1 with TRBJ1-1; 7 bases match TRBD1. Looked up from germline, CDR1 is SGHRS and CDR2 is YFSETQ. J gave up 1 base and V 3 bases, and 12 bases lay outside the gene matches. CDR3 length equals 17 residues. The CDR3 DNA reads TGCGCCAGCAGCTCCGATACCGGGACAGAGACGAACACTGAAGCTTTCTTT. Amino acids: CASSSDTGTETNTEAFF.

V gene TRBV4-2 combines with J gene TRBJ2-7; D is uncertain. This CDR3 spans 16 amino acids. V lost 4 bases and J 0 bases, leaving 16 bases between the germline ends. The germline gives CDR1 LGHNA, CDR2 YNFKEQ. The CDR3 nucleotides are TGTGCCAGCAGCCCCCGCGGTAGCAAGAGCTCCTACGAGCAGTACTTC. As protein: CASSPRGSKSSYEQYF.

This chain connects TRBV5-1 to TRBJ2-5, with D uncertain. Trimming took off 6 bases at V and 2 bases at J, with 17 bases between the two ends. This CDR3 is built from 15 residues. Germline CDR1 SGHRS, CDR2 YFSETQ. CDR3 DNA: TGCGCCAGCAATTCGGATTTGGCTAGTCAAGAGACCCAGTACTTC. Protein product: CASNSDLASQETQYF.